Each of the 9 T cell receptor beta chains below was sequenced from the same sample in a study of T cell repertoires in cytomegalovirus infection. TCRdb analysed the reads with MiXCR anew, one entry per CDR3 protein. Of about 600,000 distinct CDR3 sequences in the sample, 20% to 30% were seen once. What was sequenced was CD8+ T cells from PBMCs. The receptors originated from a human donor in good health (CMV status not recorded). Some clones in this sample may be carry-over from other donors' samples.

The chain couples TRBV28 to TRBJ2-7; 7 nucleotides align to TRBD1. CDR1 and CDR2 (germline): MDHEN, SYDVKM. This CDR3 comprises 12 residues. The trim removed 8 bases at V and 3 bases at J, leaving 4 bases unmatched. The chain's CDR3 is CASARTGYEQYV. The CDR3 coding sequence is TGTGCCAGCGCCCGGACAGGCTACGAGCAGTACGTC.

At least ten counts were recorded for this clonotype. The J gene is TRBJ2-1, the V gene TRBV7-2, with 9 bases lining up with TRBD1. The CDR3 totals 15 residues. V shed 5 bases, J shed 3 bases, and the junction held 5 bases outside the gene matches. The germline CDR1 and CDR2 sequences are SGHTA and FQGNSA. Written as DNA, the CDR3 is TGTGCCAGCAGCACGGGACAGGGACACTACAATGAGCAGTTCTTC. This codes for CASSTGQGHYNEQFF. Variable domain in full (rest from reference TRBV7-2 and TRBJ2-1): GAGVSQSPSNKVTEKGKDVELRCDPISGHTALYWYRQSLGQGLEFLIYFQGNSAPDKSGLPSDRFSAERTGGSVSTLTIQRTQQEDSAVYLCASSTGQGHYNEQFFGPGTRLTVL.

This clonotype was recorded at least ten times. The V gene is TRBV12-5, the J gene TRBJ2-5; 11 nucleotides agree with TRBD2. CDR3 length: 15 residues. The germline CDR1 and CDR2 sequences are LGHNT and FRNRAP. Trimming removed 5 bases from V and 2 bases from J; junction bases left unmatched: 4. The CDR3 region is CASGLGLAAQETQYF. CDR3 nucleotide sequence: TGTGCTAGTGGTCTGGGACTAGCGGCTCAAGAGACCCAGTACTTC.

There are many counts of this clonotype. This chain uses TRBV12-3 or TRBV12-4 with TRBJ1-1; D remains ambiguous. V lost 6 bases, J lost 1 base, and 21 bases lay in between. CDR3 length: 17 amino acids. This CDR3 is CASSPPWARTRNTEAFF. The CDR3 DNA is TGTGCCAGCAGCCCCCCGTGGGCCAGGACCAGGAACACTGAAGCTTTCTTT.

This clonotype was detected ten times or more. This chain connects TRBV7-8 to TRBJ2-5; either TRBD1 or TRBD2 may supply D (6 bases each). The CDR3 is 16 amino acids. The V end lost 1 base, the J end lost 8 bases, and 20 bases lay between the germline ends. Per the germline V gene, CDR1 is SGHVS and CDR2 is FQNEAQ. The CDR3 reads CASSLVSWTAEGTQYF. The DNA of the CDR3 is TGTGCCAGCAGCTTAGTCTCTTGGACAGCGGAGGGTACCCAGTACTTC.

The genes are TRBV20-1 and TRBJ2-3; 12 bases line up with TRBD2. This CDR3 has 16 residues. V lost 4 bases, J lost 0 bases, and 5 bases stayed unmatched. Germline CDR1 is DFQATT and CDR2 is SNEGSKA (reference sequence). The CDR3, as DNA: TGCAGTGCTACTAGCGGGGGGGGACCTAGCACAGATACGCAGTATTTT. This sequence encodes CSATSGGGPSTDTQYF.

The chain recombines TRBV19 with TRBJ2-5; perhaps TRBD1 as D (6 bases). CDR3 length: 15 residues. Germline loops: CDR1 LNHDA, CDR2 SQIVND (reference sequence). Trimming took off 2 bases at V and 5 bases at J, with 15 bases between the two ends. The CDR3 region is CASSIRGTLQETQYF. The CDR3 coding sequence is TGTGCCAGTAGTATAAGAGGGACACTACAGGAGACCCAGTACTTC. Full variable domain (missing parts from reference TRBV19 and TRBJ2-5): DGGITQSPKYLFRKEGQNVTLSCEQNLNHDAMYWYRQDPGQGLRLIYYSQIVNDFQKGDIAEGYSVSREKKESFPLTVTSAQKNPTAFYLCASSIRGTLQETQYFGPGTRLLVL.

This clonotype was observed at least ten times. The chain employs TRBV7-9 and TRBJ2-4; possibly TRBD2 for D (5 bases). Between the trimmed V and J ends, which lost 5 bases and 0 bases, there was a span of 17 bases. CDR3 length equals 17 residues. Germline assignment: CDR1 SEHNR and CDR2 FQNEAQ (reference sequence). CDR3 protein: CASSPPSGGLAKNIQYF. DNA for the CDR3: TGTGCCAGCAGCCCGCCATCAGGCGGACTAGCCAAAAACATTCAGTACTTC.

This clonotype was recorded many times. The chain joins TRBV5-6 to TRBJ1-1; 10 bases are a match to TRBD1. Germline CDR1 and CDR2: SGHDT and YYEEEE. With 6 bases clipped from V and 0 bases from J, the junction kept 14 bases outside the gene matches. The CDR3 runs to 18 residues. The CDR3 nucleotides are TGTGCCAGCACCCTTGAAGGGACAGGGGTACCCTTGAACACTGAAGCTTTCTTT. Amino acid sequence: CASTLEGTGVPLNTEAFF.